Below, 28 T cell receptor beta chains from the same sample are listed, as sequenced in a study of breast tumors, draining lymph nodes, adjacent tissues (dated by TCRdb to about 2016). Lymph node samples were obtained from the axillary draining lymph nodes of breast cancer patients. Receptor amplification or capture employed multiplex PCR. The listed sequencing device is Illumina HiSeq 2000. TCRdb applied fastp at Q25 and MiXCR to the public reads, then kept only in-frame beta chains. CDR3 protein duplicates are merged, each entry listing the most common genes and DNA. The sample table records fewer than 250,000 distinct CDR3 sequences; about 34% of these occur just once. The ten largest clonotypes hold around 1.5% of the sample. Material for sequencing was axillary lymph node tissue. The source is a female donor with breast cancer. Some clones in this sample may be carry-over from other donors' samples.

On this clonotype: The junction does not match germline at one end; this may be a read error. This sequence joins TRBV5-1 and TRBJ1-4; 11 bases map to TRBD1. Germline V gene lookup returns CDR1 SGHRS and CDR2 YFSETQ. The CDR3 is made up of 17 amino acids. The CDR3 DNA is TGCGCCGGCAGCTTCACGGGACAGGGGGTGCTGGGGGAAAAACTGTTTTTT. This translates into CAGSFTGQGVLGEKLFF.

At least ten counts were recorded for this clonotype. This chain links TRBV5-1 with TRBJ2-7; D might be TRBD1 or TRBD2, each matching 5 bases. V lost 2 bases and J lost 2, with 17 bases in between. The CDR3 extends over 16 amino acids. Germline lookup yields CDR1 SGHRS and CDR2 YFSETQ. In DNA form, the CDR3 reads TGCGCCAGCAGCTTTGTGACCGGGACGCCAACCTACGAGCAGTACTTC. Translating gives CASSFVTGTPTYEQYF.

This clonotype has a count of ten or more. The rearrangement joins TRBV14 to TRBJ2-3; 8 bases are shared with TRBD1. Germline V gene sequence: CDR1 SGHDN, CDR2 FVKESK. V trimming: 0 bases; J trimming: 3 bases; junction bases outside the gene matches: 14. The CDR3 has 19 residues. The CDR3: CASSQDLLGTGSGTDTQYF. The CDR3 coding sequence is TGTGCCAGCAGCCAAGATCTATTAGGGACAGGAAGCGGGACAGATACGCAGTATTTT.

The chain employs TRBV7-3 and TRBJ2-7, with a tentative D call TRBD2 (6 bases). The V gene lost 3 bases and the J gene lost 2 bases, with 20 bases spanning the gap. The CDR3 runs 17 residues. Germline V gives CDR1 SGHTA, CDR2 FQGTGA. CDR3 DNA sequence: TGTGCCAGCAGCTTCAAAACCGGGCGGGAAGAGACCTACGAGCAGTACTTC. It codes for CASSFKTGREETYEQYF.

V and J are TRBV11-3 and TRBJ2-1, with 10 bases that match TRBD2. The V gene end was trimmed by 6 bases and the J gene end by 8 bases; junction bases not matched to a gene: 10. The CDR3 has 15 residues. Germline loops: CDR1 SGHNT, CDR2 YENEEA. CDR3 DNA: TGTGCCAGCAGTTCACTAGCGGGGTTGGGCGATGAGCAGTTCTTC. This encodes CASSSLAGLGDEQFF. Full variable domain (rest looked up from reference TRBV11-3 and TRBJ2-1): EAGVVQSPRYKIIEKKQPVAFWCNPISGHNTLYWYLQNLGQGPELLIRYENEEAVDDSQLPKDRFSAERLKGVDSTLKIQPAELGDSAVYLCASSSLAGLGDEQFFGPGTRLTVL.

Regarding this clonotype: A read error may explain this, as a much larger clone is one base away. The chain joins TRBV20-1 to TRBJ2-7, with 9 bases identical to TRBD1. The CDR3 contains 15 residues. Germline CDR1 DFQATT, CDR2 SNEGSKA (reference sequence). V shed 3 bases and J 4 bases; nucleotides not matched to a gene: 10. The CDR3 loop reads CSARMPGTGSYEQYF. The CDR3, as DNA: TGCAGTGCTAGGATGCCCGGGACAGGGTCGTACGAGCAGTACTTC.

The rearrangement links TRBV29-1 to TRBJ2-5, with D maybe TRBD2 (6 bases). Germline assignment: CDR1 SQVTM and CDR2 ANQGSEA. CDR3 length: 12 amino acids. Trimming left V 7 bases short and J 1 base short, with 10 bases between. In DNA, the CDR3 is TGCAGCGAGGGGACTGGCCAAGAGACCCAGTACTTC. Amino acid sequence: CSEGTGQETQYF.

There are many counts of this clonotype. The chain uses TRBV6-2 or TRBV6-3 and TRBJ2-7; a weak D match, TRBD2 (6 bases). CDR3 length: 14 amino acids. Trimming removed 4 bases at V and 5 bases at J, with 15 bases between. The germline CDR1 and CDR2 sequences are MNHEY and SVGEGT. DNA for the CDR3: TGTGCCAGCAGTTTCCGACTAGACTTCAACGAGCAGTACTTC. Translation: CASSFRLDFNEQYF.

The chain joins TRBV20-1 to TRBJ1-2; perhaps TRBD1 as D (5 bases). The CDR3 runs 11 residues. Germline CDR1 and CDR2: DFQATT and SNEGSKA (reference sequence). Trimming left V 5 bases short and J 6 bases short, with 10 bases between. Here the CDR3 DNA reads TGCAGTGCTGGGGACCGCAATGGCTACACCTTC. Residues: CSAGDRNGYTF.

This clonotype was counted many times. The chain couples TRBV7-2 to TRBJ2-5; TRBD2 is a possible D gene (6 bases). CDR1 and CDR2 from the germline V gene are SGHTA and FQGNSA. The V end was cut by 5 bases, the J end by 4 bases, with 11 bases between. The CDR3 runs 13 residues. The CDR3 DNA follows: TGTGCCAGCAGCCCGGGGGTAACAGAGACCCAGTACTTC. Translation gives CASSPGVTETQYF.

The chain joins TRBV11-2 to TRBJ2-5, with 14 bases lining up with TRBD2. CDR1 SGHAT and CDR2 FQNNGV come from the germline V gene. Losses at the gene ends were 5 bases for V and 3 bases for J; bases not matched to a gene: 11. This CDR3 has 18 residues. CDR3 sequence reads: CASSRLAGGAGTKETQYF. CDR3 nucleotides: TGTGCCAGCAGCCGACTAGCGGGAGGGGCGGGGACAAAAGAGACCCAGTACTTC.

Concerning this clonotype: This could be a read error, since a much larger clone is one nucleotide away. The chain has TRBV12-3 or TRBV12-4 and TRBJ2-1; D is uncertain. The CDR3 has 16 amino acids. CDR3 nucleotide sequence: TGTGCCGGCAGTTCAACAGCGTCCCCGGCCTACAATGAGCAGTTCTTC. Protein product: CAGSSTASPAYNEQFF.

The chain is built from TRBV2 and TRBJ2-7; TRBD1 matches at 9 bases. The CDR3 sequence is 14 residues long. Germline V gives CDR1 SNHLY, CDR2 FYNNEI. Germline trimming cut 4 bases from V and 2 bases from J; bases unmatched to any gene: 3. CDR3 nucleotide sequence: TGTGCCAGCAGTGGACAGGGGGAACCCTACGAGCAGTACTTC. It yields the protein CASSGQGEPYEQYF.

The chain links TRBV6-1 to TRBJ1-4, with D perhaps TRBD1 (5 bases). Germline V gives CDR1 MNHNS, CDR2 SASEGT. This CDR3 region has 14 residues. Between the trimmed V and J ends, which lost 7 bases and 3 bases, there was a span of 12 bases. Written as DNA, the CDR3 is TGTGCCAGCACAAGGGGCAGGGCTAATGAAAAACTGTTTTTT. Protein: CASTRGRANEKLFF.

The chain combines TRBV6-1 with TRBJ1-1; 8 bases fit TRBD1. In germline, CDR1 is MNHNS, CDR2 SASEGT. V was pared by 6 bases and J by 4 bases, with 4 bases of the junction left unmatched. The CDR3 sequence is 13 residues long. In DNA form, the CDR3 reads TGTGCCAGCAGACAAGGACAGGGCACTGAAGCTTTCTTT. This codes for CASRQGQGTEAFF.

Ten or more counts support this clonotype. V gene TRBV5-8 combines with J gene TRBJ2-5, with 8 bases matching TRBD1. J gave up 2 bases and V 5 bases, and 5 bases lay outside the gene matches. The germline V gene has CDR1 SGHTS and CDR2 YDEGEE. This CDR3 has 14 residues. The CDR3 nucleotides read TGTGCCAGCAGACTTAGACAGGGGCAAGAGACCCAGTACTTC. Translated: CASRLRQGQETQYF. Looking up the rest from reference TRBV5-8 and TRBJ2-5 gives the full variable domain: EAGVTQSPTHLIKTRGQQATLRCSPISGHTSVYWYQQALGLGLQFLLWYDEGEERNRGNFPPRFSGRQFPNYSSELNVNALELEDSALYLCASRLRQGQETQYFGPGTRLLVL.

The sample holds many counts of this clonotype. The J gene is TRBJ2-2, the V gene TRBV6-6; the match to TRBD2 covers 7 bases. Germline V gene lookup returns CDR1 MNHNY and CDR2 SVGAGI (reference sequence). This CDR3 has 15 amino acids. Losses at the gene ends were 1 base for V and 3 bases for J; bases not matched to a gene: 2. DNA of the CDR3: TGTGCCAGCAGTTACTTGCGGGAGTACACCGGGGAGCTGTTTTTT. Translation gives CASSYLREYTGELFF.

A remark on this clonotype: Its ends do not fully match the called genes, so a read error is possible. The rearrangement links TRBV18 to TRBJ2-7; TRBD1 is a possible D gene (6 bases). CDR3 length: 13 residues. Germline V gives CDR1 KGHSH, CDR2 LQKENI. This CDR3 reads CASSIRGTYEQHF. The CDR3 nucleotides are TGTGCCAGCTCAATAAGGGGGACCTACGAACAGCACTTC.

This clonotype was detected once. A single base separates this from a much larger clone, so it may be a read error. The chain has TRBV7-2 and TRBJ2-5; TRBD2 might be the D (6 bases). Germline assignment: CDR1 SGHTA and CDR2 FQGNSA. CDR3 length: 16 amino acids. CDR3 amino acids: CASSRGYRPLQGTQYF. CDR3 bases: TGTGCCAGCAGCCGGGGGTACAGGCCTTTACAAGGGACCCAGTACTTC. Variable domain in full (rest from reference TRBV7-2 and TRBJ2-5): GAGVSQSPSNKVTEKGKDVELRCDPISGHTALYWYRQSLGQGLEFLIYFQGNSAPDKSGLPSDRFSAERTGGSVSTLTIQRTQQEDSAVYLCASSRGYRPLQGTQYFGPGTRLLVL.

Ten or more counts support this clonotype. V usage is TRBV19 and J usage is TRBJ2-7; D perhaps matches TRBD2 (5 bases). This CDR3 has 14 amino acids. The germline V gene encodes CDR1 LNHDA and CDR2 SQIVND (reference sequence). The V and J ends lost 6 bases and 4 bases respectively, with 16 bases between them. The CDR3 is CASSDTRAIYEQYF. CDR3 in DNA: TGTGCCAGTAGCGATACTAGGGCGATTTACGAGCAGTACTTC.

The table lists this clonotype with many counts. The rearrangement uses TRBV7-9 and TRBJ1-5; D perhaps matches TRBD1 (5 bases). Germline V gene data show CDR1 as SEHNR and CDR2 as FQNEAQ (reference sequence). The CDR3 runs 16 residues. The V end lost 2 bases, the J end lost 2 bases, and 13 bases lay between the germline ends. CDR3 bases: TGTGCCAGCAGCTTATTCGGGGGGTCGGGCAATCAGCCCCAGCATTTT. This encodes CASSLFGGSGNQPQHF.

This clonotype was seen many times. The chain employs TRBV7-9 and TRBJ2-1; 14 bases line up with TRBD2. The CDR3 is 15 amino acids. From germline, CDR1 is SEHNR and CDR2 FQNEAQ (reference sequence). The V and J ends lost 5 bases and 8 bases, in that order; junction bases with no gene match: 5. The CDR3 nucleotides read TGTGCCAGCAGCGGGACTAGCGGGAGTTACTATGAGCAGTTCTTC. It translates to CASSGTSGSYYEQFF.

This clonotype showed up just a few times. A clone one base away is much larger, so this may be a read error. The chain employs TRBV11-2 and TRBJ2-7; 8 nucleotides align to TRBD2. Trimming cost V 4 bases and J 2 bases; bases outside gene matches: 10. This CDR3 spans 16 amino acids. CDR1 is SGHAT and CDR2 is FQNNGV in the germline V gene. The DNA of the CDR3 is TGTGCCAGCAGCTCGAAGACTAGCGCTTTTACCTACGAGCAGTACTTC. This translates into CASSSKTSAFTYEQYF.

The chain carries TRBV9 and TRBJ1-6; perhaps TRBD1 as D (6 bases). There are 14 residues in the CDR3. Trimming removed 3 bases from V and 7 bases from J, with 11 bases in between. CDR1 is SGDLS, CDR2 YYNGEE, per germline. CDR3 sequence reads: CASSEGGGNSPLHF. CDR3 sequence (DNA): TGTGCCAGCAGCGAGGGGGGAGGCAATTCACCCCTCCACTTT.

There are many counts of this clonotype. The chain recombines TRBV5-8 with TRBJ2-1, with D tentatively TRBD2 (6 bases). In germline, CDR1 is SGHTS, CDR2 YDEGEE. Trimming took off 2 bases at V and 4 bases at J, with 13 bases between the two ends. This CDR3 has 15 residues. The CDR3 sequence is CASSLSGTSYNEQFF. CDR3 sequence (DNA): TGTGCCAGCAGCTTATCGGGGACTTCTTACAATGAGCAGTTCTTC.

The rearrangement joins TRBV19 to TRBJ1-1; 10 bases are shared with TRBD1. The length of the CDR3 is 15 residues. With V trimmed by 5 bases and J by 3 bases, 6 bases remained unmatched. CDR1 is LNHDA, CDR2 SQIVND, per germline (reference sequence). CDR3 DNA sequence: TGTGCCAGTAGTCGGGACAGGGGCCGCGACACTGAAGCTTTCTTT. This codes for CASSRDRGRDTEAFF.

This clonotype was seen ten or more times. The CDR3 spells CASSVVPSYNEQFF. CDR3 DNA: TGTGCCAGCAGCGTAGTCCCCTCCTACAATGAGCAGTTCTTC. The V and J genes are TRBV9 and TRBJ2-1; D unresolved. The CDR3 has 14 amino acids. Trimming pared 0 bases from V and 0 bases from J, leaving 4 bases between. CDR1 and CDR2 from the germline V gene are SGDLS and YYNGEE.

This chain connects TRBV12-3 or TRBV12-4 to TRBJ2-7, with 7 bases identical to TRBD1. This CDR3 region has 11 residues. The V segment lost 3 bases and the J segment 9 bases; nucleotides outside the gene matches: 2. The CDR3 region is CASSFRDRQYF. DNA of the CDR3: TGTGCCAGCAGTTTCAGGGACAGGCAGTACTTC.